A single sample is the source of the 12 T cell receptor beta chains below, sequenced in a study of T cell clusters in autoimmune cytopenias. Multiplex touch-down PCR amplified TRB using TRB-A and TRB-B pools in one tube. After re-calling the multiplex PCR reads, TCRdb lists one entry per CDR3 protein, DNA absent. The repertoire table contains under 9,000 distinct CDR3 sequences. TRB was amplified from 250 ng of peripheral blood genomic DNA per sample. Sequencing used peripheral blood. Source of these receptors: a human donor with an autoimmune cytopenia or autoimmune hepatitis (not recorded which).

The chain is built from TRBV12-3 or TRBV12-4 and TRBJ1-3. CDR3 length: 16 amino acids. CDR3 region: CASSLKGWSSGNTIYF.

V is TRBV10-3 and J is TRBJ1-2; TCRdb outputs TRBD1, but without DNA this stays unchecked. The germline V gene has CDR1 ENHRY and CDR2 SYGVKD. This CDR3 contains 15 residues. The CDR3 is CAISEEGGAGKSYTF.

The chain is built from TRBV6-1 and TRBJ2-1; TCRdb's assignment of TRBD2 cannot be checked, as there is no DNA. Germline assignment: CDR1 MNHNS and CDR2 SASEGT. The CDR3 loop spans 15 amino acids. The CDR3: CASSEISGNYNEQFF.

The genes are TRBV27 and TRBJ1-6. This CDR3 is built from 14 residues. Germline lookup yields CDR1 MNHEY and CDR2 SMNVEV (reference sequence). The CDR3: CAISESDWGSPLHF.

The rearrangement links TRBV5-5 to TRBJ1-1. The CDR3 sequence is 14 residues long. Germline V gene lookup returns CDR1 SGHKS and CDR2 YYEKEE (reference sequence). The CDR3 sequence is CASRRSAMNTEAFF.

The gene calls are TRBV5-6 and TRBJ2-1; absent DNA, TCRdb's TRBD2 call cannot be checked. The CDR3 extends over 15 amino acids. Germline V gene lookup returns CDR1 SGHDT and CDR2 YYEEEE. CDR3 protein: CASSGLAGGGNEQFF.

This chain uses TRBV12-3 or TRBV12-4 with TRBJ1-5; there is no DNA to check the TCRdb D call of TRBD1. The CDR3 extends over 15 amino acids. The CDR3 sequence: CASSSRAPGDQPQHF.

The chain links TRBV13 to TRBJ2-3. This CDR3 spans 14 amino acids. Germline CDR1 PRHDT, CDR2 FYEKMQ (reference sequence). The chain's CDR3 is CASVGRTSTDTQYF.

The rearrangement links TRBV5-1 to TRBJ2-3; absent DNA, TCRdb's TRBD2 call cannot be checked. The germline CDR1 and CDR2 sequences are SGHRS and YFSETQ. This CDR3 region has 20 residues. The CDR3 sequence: CASSSQRSGTSYWNTDTQYF.

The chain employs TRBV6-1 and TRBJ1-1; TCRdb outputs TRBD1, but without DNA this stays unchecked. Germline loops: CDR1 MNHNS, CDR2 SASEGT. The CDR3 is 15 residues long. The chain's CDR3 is CASGSGTVRKTEAFF.

CDR3 in amino acids: CASSRTRGSLLGSPLHF. V usage is TRBV6-1 and J usage is TRBJ1-6. This CDR3 region has 17 residues. Per the germline V gene, CDR1 is MNHNS and CDR2 is SASEGT.

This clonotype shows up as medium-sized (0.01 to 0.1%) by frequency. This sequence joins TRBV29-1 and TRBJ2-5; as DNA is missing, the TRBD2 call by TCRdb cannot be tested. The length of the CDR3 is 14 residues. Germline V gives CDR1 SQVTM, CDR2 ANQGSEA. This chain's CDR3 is CSVDLASSVETQYF.